One sample yielded the 26 T cell receptor beta chains listed below, sequenced in a study of T-cell reconstitution after alpha-beta-depleted transplantation in children. It was with unique molecular identifiers that the TCRbeta library was prepared. Via MiXCR, TCRdb re-called the PCR reads, giving one row per CDR3 protein. The sample has approximately 510,000 distinct CDR3 sequences, about a sixth seen once. Sequencing was performed on PBMCs from the stem cell graft donor, taken from the stem cell graft. The receptor source for this set is a human donor who donated a stem cell graft to a child with acute lymphoblastic leukemia.

This clonotype was observed many times. The rearrangement joins TRBV12-3 or TRBV12-4 to TRBJ2-7, with a tentative D call TRBD2 (6 bases). V shed 3 bases and J shed 2 bases, with 8 bases lying between them. The CDR3 runs 13 residues. CDR3 bases: TGTGCCAGCAGTTTGGGGACTCCCTACGAGCAGTACTTC. This sequence encodes CASSLGTPYEQYF.

This chain links TRBV6-1 with TRBJ1-2; the D is unclear. Germline-derived CDR1 and CDR2 are MNHNS and SASEGT. V was trimmed by 4 bases and J by 0 bases, leaving 9 bases between them. This CDR3 region has 14 residues. CDR3: CASSGSASNYGYTF. Here the CDR3 DNA reads TGTGCCAGCAGTGGGTCTGCCTCTAACTATGGCTACACCTTC.

Only a few counts were recorded for this clonotype. The DNA of the CDR3 is TGCGCCAGCAGCGTAAGCCCGACGGGAGGGGGGCCGTATTTT. Protein product: CASSVSPTGGGPYF. The V gene is TRBV4-1, the J gene TRBJ2-3; 8 bases fit TRBD2. Germline assignment: CDR1 MGHRA and CDR2 YSYEKL. Trimming took 5 bases from V and 14 from J; bases not matched to a gene: 15. This CDR3 is 14 amino acids long.

There are a few counts of this clonotype. J is TRBJ2-3 and V is TRBV9; no clear D. From germline, CDR1 is SGDLS and CDR2 YYNGEE. The germline V and J ends were trimmed by 3 bases and 2 bases, with 4 bases remaining between them. This CDR3 is built from 12 residues. The DNA for the CDR3 is TGTGCCAGCAGCGACCCCACAGATACGCAGTATTTT. It encodes CASSDPTDTQYF.

This clonotype was seen once. The chain couples TRBV20-1 to TRBJ1-2, with D hard to call. The CDR3 length is 11 residues. Trimming took off 7 bases at V and 4 bases at J, with 10 bases between the two ends. Germline V gives CDR1 DFQATT, CDR2 SNEGSKA (reference sequence). The CDR3 sequence is CSGDKIYGYTF. CDR3 DNA sequence: TGCAGTGGAGACAAAATCTATGGCTACACCTTC.

The chain links TRBV11-2 to TRBJ1-5; perhaps TRBD1 as D (6 bases). The ends were cut back, 0 bases at V and 0 bases at J, with 15 bases in the middle. Germline lookup yields CDR1 SGHAT and CDR2 FQNNGV. The CDR3 is made up of 18 amino acids. The CDR3 region has the DNA TGTGCCAGCAGCTTAGATCCGCTAGGGGGTTATAGCAATCAGCCCCAGCATTTT. It specifies CASSLDPLGGYSNQPQHF.

The DNA for the CDR3 is TGTGCCAGCAGCCACCGGTCCGGGGCGGGAGATACGCAGTATTTT. The encoded protein is CASSHRSGAGDTQYF. V is TRBV9 and J is TRBJ2-3; D is tentatively TRBD1 or TRBD2 (5 bases each). The germline V gene has CDR1 SGDLS and CDR2 YYNGEE. V was shortened by 4 bases and J by 5 bases, with 17 bases between the two germline ends. The CDR3 has 15 amino acids.

This chain connects TRBV6-5 to TRBJ2-1, with D hard to call. Trimming took off 0 bases at V and 0 bases at J, with 15 bases between the two ends. Germline CDR1 is MNHEY and CDR2 is SVGAGI. CDR3 length: 18 residues. The DNA for the CDR3 is TGTGCCAGCAGTTACTCGCCCGAGGCCCACAGCTCCTACAATGAGCAGTTCTTC. This codes for CASSYSPEAHSSYNEQFF.

The CDR3 spells CASSARTGLTQYF. DNA for the CDR3: TGTGCCAGTAGTGCTCGGACAGGGCTTACGCAGTATTTT. The V call is TRBV19, the J call TRBJ2-3; TRBD1 matches at 8 bases. Germline loops: CDR1 LNHDA, CDR2 SQIVND (reference sequence). The V and J ends lost 5 bases and 8 bases, in that order; junction bases with no gene match: 6. The CDR3 length is 13 residues.

The table lists this clonotype with a few counts. V usage is TRBV20-1 and J usage is TRBJ1-5; TRBD1 is a possible D gene (5 bases). The CDR3 extends over 16 amino acids. Per germline, CDR1 DFQATT and CDR2 SNEGSKA (reference sequence). The V end was cut by 0 bases, the J end by 1 base, with 13 bases between. Here the CDR3 reads CSARDWGSQSNQPQHF. The DNA of the CDR3 is TGCAGTGCTAGAGACTGGGGGAGTCAGAGCAATCAGCCCCAGCATTTT.

This chain joins TRBV27 and TRBJ1-2; D is possibly TRBD1 (6 bases). Germline V gene data show CDR1 as MNHEY and CDR2 as SMNVEV (reference sequence). The CDR3 length is 12 residues. The V and J ends lost 5 bases and 7 bases respectively, with 11 bases between them. CDR3 sequence: CASSLQGSGYTF. Written as DNA, the CDR3 is TGTGCCAGCAGTCTTCAGGGGTCTGGCTACACCTTC.

The rearrangement uses TRBV7-9 and TRBJ1-3; 7 bases line up with TRBD1. The ends lost 1 base at V and 5 bases at J; junction bases unmatched: 5. This CDR3 is 15 amino acids long. Germline lookup yields CDR1 SEHNR and CDR2 FQNEAQ (reference sequence). CDR3 residues: CASSLVGTARNTIYF. CDR3 bases: TGTGCCAGCAGCTTAGTCGGGACAGCCCGAAACACCATATATTTT. The complete variable domain, with remaining parts taken from reference TRBV7-9 and TRBJ1-3, reads DTGVSQNPRHKITKRGQNVTFRCDPISEHNRLYWYRQTLGQGPEFLTYFQNEAQLEKSRLLSDRFSAERPKGSFSTLEIQRTEQGDSAMYLCASSLVGTARNTIYFGEGSWLTVV.

This clonotype was recorded only once. This sequence joins TRBV6-1 and TRBJ2-7, with TRBD1 matching over 7 bases. Trimming cost V 4 bases and J 3 bases; bases outside gene matches: 12. Germline V gene data show CDR1 as MNHNS and CDR2 as SASEGT. The CDR3 contains 16 residues. The CDR3 loop reads CASSGQTGRSYYEQYF. CDR3 nucleotides: TGTGCCAGCAGTGGTCAGACAGGGCGGTCGTACTACGAGCAGTACTTC.

This clonotype has a count of ten or more. The chain recombines TRBV12-3 or TRBV12-4 with TRBJ2-3; weak D call: TRBD1 (6 bases). This CDR3 is 13 amino acids long. V was cut by 1 base and J by 4 bases, with 6 bases left in between. CDR3 in amino acids: CASSLDRADTQYF. In nucleotides, the CDR3 is TGTGCCAGCAGTTTAGACAGGGCAGATACGCAGTATTTT.

The chain joins TRBV25-1 to TRBJ2-1, with 9 bases aligning to TRBD1. The CDR3 spans 14 residues. V was pared by 4 bases and J by 6 bases, with 4 bases of the junction left unmatched. CDR1 is MGHDK, CDR2 SYGVNS, per germline. CDR3 bases: TGTGCCAGCAGTGGCGAGACAGGGGGCAATGAGCAGTTCTTC. Translating gives CASSGETGGNEQFF. The full variable domain, with the rest looked up from reference TRBV25-1 and TRBJ2-1, is EADIYQTPRYLVIGTGKKITLECSQTMGHDKMYWYQQDPGMELHLIHYSYGVNSTEKGDLSSESTVSRIRTEHFPLTLESARPSHTSQYLCASSGETGGNEQFFGPGTRLTVL.

The V and J genes are TRBV11-2 and TRBJ2-1; TRBD2 agrees at 13 bases. The CDR3 contains 15 residues. Trimming removed 5 bases from V and 10 bases from J; junction bases left unmatched: 8. CDR1 and CDR2 (germline): SGHAT, FQNNGV. The DNA of the CDR3 is TGTGCCAGCAGCCTAGGACTAGCGGGAGAGTTGGAGCAGTTCTTC. Its protein product is CASSLGLAGELEQFF.

Only one count was recorded for this clonotype. The CDR3 DNA reads TGCGCCAGCAGTCTCGGGACGTCTAGCACAGATACGCAGTATTTT. Translating gives CASSLGTSSTDTQYF. J is TRBJ2-3 and V is TRBV10-2, with D perhaps TRBD1 or TRBD2 (5 bases each). The germline gives CDR1 WSHSY, CDR2 SAAADI. Trimming pared 5 bases from V and 0 bases from J, leaving 12 bases between. This CDR3 has 15 residues.

This clonotype was observed a single time. The V gene is TRBV5-1, the J gene TRBJ2-1; 9 bases are a match to TRBD2. The CDR3 spans 17 residues. Trimming removed 5 bases from V and 9 bases from J; junction bases left unmatched: 18. Germline CDR1 is SGHRS and CDR2 is YFSETQ. CDR3 protein: CASSWGIGGRARSEQFF. CDR3 DNA: TGCGCCAGCAGTTGGGGGATTGGCGGGAGGGCCCGGAGTGAGCAGTTCTTC.

In its sample, this clonotype was seen a few times. The rearrangement links TRBV12-3 or TRBV12-4 to TRBJ2-3; TRBD2 matches at 12 bases. Trimming took 5 bases from V and 5 from J; bases not matched to a gene: 5. The CDR3 length is 15 residues. Written as DNA, the CDR3 is TGTGCCAGCAGTAGGACTAGCGGGGCGGGAGATACGCAGTATTTT. It codes for CASSRTSGAGDTQYF.

This clonotype appeared a few times. This rearrangement joins TRBV15 to TRBJ2-5, with D perhaps TRBD2 (6 bases). The germline CDR1 and CDR2 sequences are LNHNV and YYDKDF (reference sequence). The CDR3 length is 13 residues. The V gene lost 5 bases and the J gene lost 5 bases, with 12 bases spanning the gap. The chain's CDR3 is CATSRVGGETQYF. The CDR3 DNA follows: TGTGCCACCAGCCGCGTTGGAGGGGAGACCCAGTACTTC.

This clonotype was seen repeatedly, ten times or more. The chain carries TRBV20-1 and TRBJ2-3; possibly TRBD2 for D (6 bases). CDR1 is DFQATT, CDR2 SNEGSKA, per germline (reference sequence). The CDR3 totals 14 residues. Trimming pared 3 bases from V and 0 bases from J, leaving 10 bases between. CDR3: CSARGGVSTDTQYF. DNA for the CDR3: TGCAGTGCTAGGGGCGGGGTTAGCACAGATACGCAGTATTTT.

In nucleotides, the CDR3 is TGTGCCAGCACAGGGAGATCCCTCAATGAGCAGTTCTTC. Translation gives CASTGRSLNEQFF. The V call is TRBV19, the J call TRBJ2-1, with D possibly matching TRBD1 (6 bases). The V gene's germline CDR1 is LNHDA and CDR2 SQIVND (reference sequence). Trimming took 9 bases from V and 6 from J, leaving 15 bases between them. The CDR3 runs to 13 residues. The full variable domain, completed using reference TRBV19 and TRBJ2-1, is DGGITQSPKYLFRKEGQNVTLSCEQNLNHDAMYWYRQDPGQGLRLIYYSQIVNDFQKGDIAEGYSVSREKKESFPLTVTSAQKNPTAFYLCASTGRSLNEQFFGPGTRLTVL.

This clonotype was found a few times. The rearrangement links TRBV20-1 to TRBJ2-1, with 8 positions matching TRBD2. The V gene's germline CDR1 is DFQATT and CDR2 SNEGSKA (reference sequence). The junction had 7 bases not matched to a gene; V was cut back by 5 bases and J by 7 bases. This CDR3 spans 13 amino acids. CDR3 amino acids: CSASGLVGNEQFF. The CDR3 nucleotides read TGCAGTGCTTCGGGACTAGTCGGTAATGAGCAGTTCTTC.

This clonotype was counted a few times. The chain's CDR3 is CASSLLGRGQTQYF. The CDR3, as DNA: TGTGCCAGCAGTTTACTCGGCAGGGGGCAGACCCAGTACTTC. This chain connects TRBV27 to TRBJ2-5; 8 bases align to TRBD1. CDR1 MNHEY and CDR2 SMNVEV come from the germline V gene (reference sequence). J gave up 6 bases and V 2 bases, and 5 bases lay outside the gene matches. There are 14 residues in the CDR3.

The gene calls are TRBV4-1 and TRBJ1-4; D gene ambiguous. The CDR3 covers 13 residues. Trimming took off 6 bases at V and 7 bases at J, with 12 bases between the two ends. Germline values: CDR1 MGHRA, CDR2 YSYEKL. In DNA form, the CDR3 reads TGCGCCAGCAGGGCGGCGGCGGGTGAAAAACTGTTTTTT. Protein: CASRAAAGEKLFF.

This clonotype was detected a few times. The chain links TRBV6-1 to TRBJ1-1; D call uncertain. Germline CDR1 MNHNS, CDR2 SASEGT. Between the trimmed V and J ends, which lost 6 bases and 0 bases, there was a span of 8 bases. The CDR3 spans 13 residues. CDR3 in DNA: TGTGCCAGCAGGGAGAATTTGAACACTGAAGCTTTCTTT. Residues: CASRENLNTEAFF.